A selection of T cell receptor beta chains follows, all from one sample in a study of T-cell reconstitution after alpha-beta-depleted transplantation in children. TCRdb reprocessed the PCR reads with MiXCR, giving one entry per CDR3 protein. The data hold about 200,000 distinct CDR3 sequences, with more than 14% observed a single time. The sample here was PBMCs from the stem cell graft donor, taken from the stem cell graft. Receptors were obtained from a human donor who donated a stem cell graft to a child with acute lymphoblastic leukemia. CDR3s include the opening cysteine and the closing phenylalanine or tryptophan. A D gene is named only where the DNA matches it firmly. The size entry is marked missing in some rows and otherwise reads once, few, many or a size class.

>TRBV12-3/TRBV12-4|NA|TRBD1|TRBJ1-5
CASSRTGYSNQPQHF
TGTGCCAGCAGCAGGACAGGGTACAGCAATCAGCCCCAGCATTTT
>TRBV4-1|many|NA|TRBJ1-5
CASSQGLARVHFSQPQHF
TGCGCCAGCAGCCAAGGATTGGCCAGGGTTCACTTTAGTCAGCCCCAGCATTTT
>TRBV5-1|NA|NA|TRBJ2-1
CASIKDSSYNEQFF
TGCGCCAGCATAAAGGACAGCTCCTACAATGAGCAGTTCTTC
>TRBV5-1|many|TRBD1|TRBJ1-5
CASSRTGGVQPQHF
TGCGCCAGCAGCCGGACAGGGGGCGTTCAGCCCCAGCATTTT
>TRBV5-6|NA|TRBD2|TRBJ2-2
CASSPWTSGHTGELFF
TGTGCCAGCAGCCCTTGGACTAGCGGTCACACCGGGGAGCTGTTTTTT
>TRBV5-1|NA|TRBD1|TRBJ2-7
CASSLPGTGRDEQYF
TGCGCCAGCAGCTTACCCGGGACAGGGCGCGACGAGCAGTACTTC
>TRBV6-2/TRBV6-3|once|TRBD2|TRBJ2-5
CASSYSSSGEGETQYF
TGTGCCAGCAGTTACTCATCTAGCGGAGAAGGGGAGACCCAGTACTTC
>TRBV12-3/TRBV12-4|many|TRBD1|TRBJ2-1
CASSSWRDRGIDEQFF
TGTGCCAGCAGCTCGTGGCGGGACAGGGGAATCGATGAGCAGTTCTTC
>TRBV7-9|NA|NA|TRBJ1-6
CASNFGFGSPLHF
TGTGCCAGCAACTTCGGGTTCGGGTCACCCCTCCACTTT
>TRBV7-9|many|NA|TRBJ2-5
CASSWEETQYF
TGTGCCAGCAGCTGGGAAGAGACCCAGTACTTC
>TRBV7-9|few|NA|TRBJ2-5
CASSERDSGLRPF
TGTGCCAGCAGCGAGAGGGATTCGGGACTCCGACCCTTC
>TRBV11-2|many|TRBD2|TRBJ2-3
CASRPGLAGDTQYF
TGTGCCAGCAGACCGGGACTAGCGGGAGATACGCAGTATTTT
>TRBV20-1|NA|TRBD1|TRBJ2-7
CSARPGGTGEQYF
TGCAGTGCTAGACCAGGGGGTACGGGCGAGCAGTACTTC
>TRBV13|NA|NA|TRBJ2-1
CASSLKAGNSDNEQFF
TGTGCCAGCAGCTTAAAGGCAGGGAATTCCGACAATGAGCAGTTCTTC
>TRBV10-3|many|TRBD2|TRBJ2-1
CAISPQLAGALNEQFF
TGTGCCATCAGTCCCCAACTAGCGGGAGCTCTCAATGAGCAGTTCTTC
>TRBV6-5|few|TRBD2|TRBJ2-1
CASSGLAGGNYNEQFF
TGTGCCAGCAGCGGACTAGCGGGAGGGAATTACAATGAGCAGTTCTTC
>TRBV20-1|few|NA|TRBJ1-1
CSARQGPTEAFF
TGCAGTGCTAGGCAGGGGCCCACTGAAGCTTTCTTT
>TRBV5-1|many|TRBD1|TRBJ2-2
CASSSQLTGGTGELFF
TGCGCCAGCAGCTCGCAACTTACAGGGGGCACCGGGGAGCTGTTTTTT
>TRBV18|NA|TRBD2|TRBJ2-1
CASSPPMAGVLNNEQFF
TGTGCCAGCTCACCACCGATGGCGGGAGTACTCAACAATGAGCAGTTCTTC
>TRBV7-8|NA|TRBD2|TRBJ2-1
CASASPGLAGNEQFF
TGTGCCAGCGCCTCACCGGGACTAGCAGGGAATGAGCAGTTCTTC
>TRBV5-1|many|NA|TRBJ2-1
CASSGSRDHRFASEQFF
TGCGCCAGCAGCGGAAGCCGGGACCACCGTTTCGCCAGTGAGCAGTTCTTC
>TRBV6-2/TRBV6-3|few|NA|TRBJ2-1
CASTPGHSAGSLSSYNEQFF
TGTGCCAGCACCCCAGGGCACTCGGCGGGATCGCTGAGCTCCTACAATGAGCAGTTCTTC
>TRBV25-1|many|NA|TRBJ2-3
CASSDLGSTDTQYF
TGTGCCAGCAGTGATCTGGGGAGCACAGATACGCAGTATTTT
>TRBV20-1|NA|TRBD1|TRBJ1-5
CSARDMTGDNQPQHF
TGCAGTGCTAGGGATATGACAGGGGACAATCAGCCCCAGCATTTT
>TRBV5-1|NA|TRBD1|TRBJ1-5
CASSTGTGGNQPQHF
TGCGCCAGCAGCACCGGGACAGGGGGCAATCAGCCCCAGCATTTT
>TRBV20-1|NA|TRBD2|TRBJ2-1
CSAGSGGLTYNEQFF
TGCAGTGCTGGTAGCGGGGGGCTAACGTACAATGAGCAGTTCTTC
>TRBV19|NA|NA|TRBJ1-1
CASSLLQRTNTEAFF
TGTGCCAGTAGTTTGTTACAGAGAACCAACACTGAAGCTTTCTTT
>TRBV28|few|NA|TRBJ2-5
CASRQSGLETQYF
TGTGCCAGCAGACAATCAGGGTTAGAGACCCAGTACTTC
>TRBV20-1|NA|TRBD1|TRBJ1-1
CSAGLTIGGVTEAFF
TGCAGTGCAGGCCTCACTATAGGGGGCGTCACTGAAGCTTTCTTT
>TRBV5-1|many|TRBD1|TRBJ2-7
CASGQQGAYEQYF
TGCGCCAGCGGTCAACAGGGGGCCTACGAGCAGTACTTC
>TRBV7-9|few|TRBD2|TRBJ2-7
CASTSGRTSYEQYF
TGTGCCAGCACTAGCGGGAGGACCTCCTACGAGCAGTACTTC
>TRBV5-1|many|NA|TRBJ2-1
CASSLERSSYNEQFF
TGCGCCAGCAGCTTGGAACGGAGCTCCTACAATGAGCAGTTCTTC
>TRBV6-6|few|NA|TRBJ1-1
CASSPGQFRGAFF
TGTGCCAGCAGTCCCGGACAGTTCCGCGGGGCTTTCTTT
>TRBV20-1|many|NA|TRBJ1-5
CSARDPRGGNQPQHF
TGCAGTGCTAGAGATCCCCGGGGAGGCAATCAGCCCCAGCATTTT
>TRBV12-3/TRBV12-4|many|TRBD1|TRBJ1-5
CASSSRTGLQPQHF
TGTGCCAGCAGTTCCCGGACAGGGCTTCAGCCCCAGCATTTT
>TRBV20-1|NA|NA|TRBJ2-1
CSARGPSVEQFF
TGCAGTGCTAGAGGTCCGTCAGTTGAGCAGTTCTTC
>TRBV12-3/TRBV12-4|many|NA|TRBJ1-4
CASSPNREPNEKLFF
TGTGCCAGCAGCCCGAACAGGGAGCCCAATGAAAAACTGTTTTTT
>TRBV18|NA|NA|TRBJ2-4
CASSPPVGGMTKNSQYF
TGTGCCAGCTCACCACCGGTAGGGGGGATGACCAAAAACAGTCAGTACTTC
>TRBV5-1|NA|TRBD2|TRBJ2-2
CASSYRTSEDTGELFF
TGCGCCAGCAGCTACCGGACTAGCGAGGACACCGGGGAGCTGTTTTTT
>TRBV9|many|TRBD2|TRBJ2-5
CASSVGPAGPEETQYF
TGTGCCAGCAGCGTAGGGCCAGCGGGACCGGAAGAGACCCAGTACTTC
>TRBV28|many|NA|TRBJ2-7
CASSLGGGGAQEQYF
TGTGCCAGCAGTTTAGGCGGAGGAGGGGCGCAAGAGCAGTACTTC
>TRBV5-5|NA|TRBD1|TRBJ2-7
CASSLWDRARYEQYF
TGTGCCAGCAGCTTGTGGGACAGAGCCCGCTACGAGCAGTACTTC
>TRBV5-1|many|NA|TRBJ2-6
CASSLVGANVLTF
TGCGCCAGCAGCTTGGTTGGGGCCAACGTCCTGACTTTC
>TRBV11-2|many|TRBD2|TRBJ2-7
CASSLGLASGSYEQYF
TGTGCCAGCAGCTTAGGATTGGCTAGCGGGAGCTACGAGCAGTACTTC
>TRBV5-1|NA|TRBD2|TRBJ2-5
CASSIVGGLPITQETQYF
TGCGCCAGCAGCATAGTCGGGGGACTACCCATAACCCAAGAGACCCAGTACTTC
>TRBV12-3/TRBV12-4|many|TRBD2|TRBJ2-3
CASSPAGGLFTDTQYF
TGTGCCAGCAGTCCAGCGGGAGGACTCTTCACAGATACGCAGTATTTT
>TRBV2|NA|TRBD2|TRBJ2-7
CASRKREGTYEQYF
TGTGCCAGCAGAAAGCGGGAGGGGACCTACGAGCAGTACTTC
>TRBV7-8|many|NA|TRBJ1-1
CASSFGRLNTEAFF
TGTGCCAGCAGCTTTGGACGGTTGAACACTGAAGCTTTCTTT
>TRBV27|many|NA|TRBJ2-7
CASGRGELYEQYF
TGTGCCAGCGGCAGGGGGGAGCTTTACGAGCAGTACTTC